This T cell receptor beta chain was obtained from a study of shared clonotypes between healthy human individuals. As for the study in general: Each donor's CD4 naive and CD4 memory cells filled three plates apiece, CD8 naive two, and CD8 memory one.

As concerns this clone: Its antigen remains unknown. The junction and the germline gene differ at one end; a read error may be behind it.

Per the original methods: There were no quality scores in the junction-only immunoSEQ sequences, so filtering differed. Assay: immunoSEQ multiplex PCR; the TCRdb copy retains only in-frame clones and omits some. V, J and clone size are taken as reported in that table, and D and trimming were inferred from the DNA itself. The data show around 1.1 million clones, with around three quarters seen just once and over 0.8% held by the top ten. The V gene's germline CDR1 is SGHAT and CDR2 FQNNGV. This CDR3 is 12 amino acids long. The study's findings and limits: Deeper or shallower sequencing was expected to change how clonotypes are shared among donors. A few donors held approximately 4.6% of naive CD4 clonotypes in common.

The TCR originated in a man aged 18 to 29 in good health. Some clones in this sample may be carry-over from other donors' samples. V gene TRBV11-2 combines with J gene TRBJ2-7; D perhaps matches TRBD1 (6 bases). Sequencing used memory CD4+ T cells from PBMCs. Subset described: CD45RA-negative fraction. The CDR3 nucleotides read TGTGCCAGCAGCTTAGTCGCCGCCGGACAGCACTTC. Translated: CASSLVAAGQHF.